The clone carrying this T cell receptor beta chain was counted only a few times. Its antigen remains unidentified. CDR1 is LNHNV and CDR2 is YYDKDF in the germline V gene (reference sequence). The CDR3 runs 15 residues. V trimming: 3 bases; J trimming: 0 bases; junction bases outside the gene matches: 4. 13 Jbeta primers and 60 Vbeta primers were used for the PCR. Libraries were prepared by immunoSEQ multiplex PCR; TCRdb keeps only in-frame clonotypes and omits some of them. The table lists fewer than 250,000 clones, roughly three quarters of them singletons. This sample is part of a study of cytomegalovirus exposure and HLA in healthy donors. Background on the study: As released early, the data held 75 million to 90 million unique TCRs from HLA-typed donors. Study-wide results and limits: Whilst most TCR sequences proved rare, a subset of public TCRs occurred across many donors. Over 150 TCR beta chains were listed as cytomegalovirus-associated.

Nominally healthy donors provided the samples, though records likely missed some immune exposures. The TCR sequence derives from a woman aged 18-29 years in good health and CMV-seronegative. This sequence joins TRBV15 and TRBJ2-7, with 8 positions matching TRBD1. Sequenced: PBMCs. Here the CDR3 DNA reads TGTGCCACCAGCAGGGGCAGGGGGCTCTCCTACGAGCAGTACTTC. Translating it yields CATSRGRGLSYEQYF.